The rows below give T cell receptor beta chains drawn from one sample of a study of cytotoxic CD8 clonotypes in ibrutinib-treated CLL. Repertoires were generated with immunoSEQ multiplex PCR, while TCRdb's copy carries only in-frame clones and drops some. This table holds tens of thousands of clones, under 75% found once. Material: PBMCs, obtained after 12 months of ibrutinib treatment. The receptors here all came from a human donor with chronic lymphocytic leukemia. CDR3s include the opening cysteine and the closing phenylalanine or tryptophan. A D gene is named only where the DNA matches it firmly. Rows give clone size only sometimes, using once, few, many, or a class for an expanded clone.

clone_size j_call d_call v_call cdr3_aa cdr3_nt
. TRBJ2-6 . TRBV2 CASILNSGANVLTF TGTGCCAGCATACTCAACTCTGGGGCCAACGTCCTGACTTTC
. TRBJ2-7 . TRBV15 CATSVELGGEQYF TGTGCCACCAGCGTAGAGCTTGGGGGAGAGCAGTACTTC
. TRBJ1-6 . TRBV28 CASSLPGGDNSPLHF TGTGCCAGCAGCTTACCAGGAGGGGATAATTCACCCCTCCACTTT
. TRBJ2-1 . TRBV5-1 CASSFPRTVYNEQFF TGCGCCAGCAGCTTCCCAAGGACAGTGTACAATGAGCAGTTCTTC
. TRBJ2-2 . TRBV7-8 CASSPGPTGELFF TGTGCCAGCAGCCCCGGTCCCACCGGGGAGCTGTTTTTT
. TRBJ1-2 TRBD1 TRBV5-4 CASSTRDRGLGYTF TGTGCCAGCAGCACCCGGGACAGGGGACTCGGCTACACCTTC
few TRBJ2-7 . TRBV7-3 CASSKQGPGHHEQYF TGTGCCAGCAGCAAACAGGGACCGGGCCATCACGAGCAGTACTTC
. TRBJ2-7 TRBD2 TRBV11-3 CASSRLAGQNEQYF TGTGCCAGCAGCAGATTAGCGGGGCAAAACGAGCAGTACTTC
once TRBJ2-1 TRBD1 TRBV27 CASGSGTGGNEQFF TGTGCCAGCGGATCCGGGACAGGGGGCAATGAGCAGTTCTTC
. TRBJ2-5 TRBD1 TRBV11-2 CASRPRDRGRETQYF TGTGCCAGCAGACCTCGGGACAGGGGGCGAGAGACCCAGTACTTC
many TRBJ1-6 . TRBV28 CASSPLLRSNSPLHF TGTGCCAGCAGTCCTCTCCTCCGGAGTAATTCACCCCTCCACTTT
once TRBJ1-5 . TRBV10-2 CASRDGTANQPQHF TGCGCCAGCAGGGACGGGACGGCGAATCAGCCCCAGCATTTT
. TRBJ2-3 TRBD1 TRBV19 CASSPTGASTDTQYF TGTGCCAGTAGCCCGACAGGGGCGAGCACAGATACGCAGTATTTT
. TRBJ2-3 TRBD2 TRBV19 CASEDGDYTDTQYF TGTGCCAGTGAGGACGGGGACTACACAGATACGCAGTATTTT
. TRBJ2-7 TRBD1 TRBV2 CASSPTGGAGEQYF TGTGCCAGCAGTCCGACAGGGGGCGCGGGTGAGCAGTACTTC
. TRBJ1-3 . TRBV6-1 CASSEALGRQPIFSGNTIYF TGTGCCAGCAGTGAAGCGTTGGGACGACAGCCTATCTTCTCTGGAAACACCATATATTTT
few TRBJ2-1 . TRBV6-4 CASSARLWDEQFF TGTGCCAGCAGTGCCAGACTTTGGGATGAGCAGTTCTTC
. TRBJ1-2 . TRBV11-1 CASSLESRGHYGYTF TGTGCCAGCAGCTTGGAGTCAAGGGGACACTATGGCTACACCTTC
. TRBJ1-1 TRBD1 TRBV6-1 CASSWTGHMNTEAFF TGTGCCAGCAGTTGGACAGGGCACATGAACACTGAAGCTTTCTTT
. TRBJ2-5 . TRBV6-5 CASSYSRGGQETQYF TGTGCCAGCAGTTACTCACGAGGGGGGCAAGAGACCCAGTACTTC
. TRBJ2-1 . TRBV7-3 CASSFDYLRNEQFF TGTGCCAGCAGCTTCGACTACCTTAGAAATGAGCAGTTCTTC
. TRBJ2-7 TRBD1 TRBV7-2 CASSRGGQSYEQYF TGTGCCAGCAGCAGAGGGGGACAGTCCTACGAGCAGTACTTC
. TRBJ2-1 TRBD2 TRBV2 CASSTRLAGAYNEQFF TGTGCCAGCAGCACAAGACTAGCGGGGGCCTACAATGAGCAGTTCTTC
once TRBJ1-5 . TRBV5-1 CASSLGGWNQPQHF TGCGCCAGCAGCTTGGGGGGGTGGAATCAGCCCCAGCATTTT
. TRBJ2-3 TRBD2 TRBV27 CASSLSGRGVRADTQYF TGTGCCAGCAGTTTATCAGGCCGGGGGGTTAGGGCAGATACGCAGTATTTT
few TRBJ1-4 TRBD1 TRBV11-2 CASSPGTGARKLFF TGTGCCAGCAGCCCGGGGACAGGGGCGCGGAAACTGTTTTTT
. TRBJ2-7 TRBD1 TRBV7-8 CASSFSGTGNSYEQYF TGTGCCAGCAGCTTTTCAGGGACAGGGAACTCCTACGAGCAGTACTTC
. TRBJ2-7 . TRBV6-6 CAAVGGRDEQYF TGTGCCGCGGTGGGGGGTCGGGACGAGCAGTACTTC
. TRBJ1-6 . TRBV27 CASSPHGGAHSPLHF TGTGCCAGCAGTCCCCACGGCGGGGCCCATTCACCCCTCCACTTT
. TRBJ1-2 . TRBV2 CASPQVGYYGYTF TGTGCCAGCCCCCAGGTGGGGTACTATGGCTACACCTTC
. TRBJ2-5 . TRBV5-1 CASSLGQHQETQYF TGCGCCAGCAGCCTCGGACAGCACCAAGAGACCCAGTACTTC
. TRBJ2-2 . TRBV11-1 CASSPKWGSGTGELFF TGTGCCAGCAGCCCGAAGTGGGGGAGCGGCACCGGGGAGCTGTTTTTT
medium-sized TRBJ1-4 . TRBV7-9 CASSPGDALNEKLFF TGTGCCAGCAGCCCCGGGGATGCCCTTAATGAAAAACTGTTTTTT
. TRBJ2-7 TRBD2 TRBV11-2 CASSLVLSGTYSYEQYF TGTGCCAGCAGCTTAGTCCTTAGCGGGACCTACTCCTACGAGCAGTACTTC
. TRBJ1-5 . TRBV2 CASTGQNNNQPQHF TGTGCCAGCACAGGACAGAATAACAATCAGCCCCAGCATTTT
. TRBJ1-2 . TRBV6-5 CASSYTGLRYGYTF TGTGCCAGCAGTTACACTGGGCTGCGGTATGGCTACACCTTC
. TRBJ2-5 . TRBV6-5 CASSYRRWETQYF TGTGCCAGCAGTTACCGTCGGTGGGAGACCCAGTACTTC